The clone carrying this T cell receptor (delta chain) was counted only a few times. The antigen is not known. This record belongs to a study of Vδ1+ human thymocytes. Points from the study as a whole: Bulk repertoire data may be misinterpreted because of unexpected Vdelta2 sequences. Despite high sort purity, roughly 20% of thymic T cell receptor delta sequences were Vdelta2. Many TRG clonotypes were shared between donors; TRD repertoires were essentially private. In the thymus, TRG and TRD repertoires looked highly polyclonal with Gaussian CDR3 lengths.

Thymocytes were sorted as CD3+ TCRVdelta1+ TCRVdelta2- after alphabeta T cell depletion. J was trimmed by 0 bases and V by 0 bases; bases with no gene match: 26. The V gene's germline CDR1 is NSMFDY and CDR2 ISSIKDK. There are 23 residues in the CDR3. Extracted RNA was reverse transcribed into cDNA. Pooled V-gene forward primers with one constant-region reverse primer generated the CDR3 amplicons by multiplex PCR. TCRdb fed the multiplex PCR reads to CATT. The sample lists more than 45,000 delta-chain clones; over 12% were seen once. The sequence was collected from a girl in the first two years of life who had congenital heart surgery. The J gene is TRDJ1, the V gene TRAV29/DV5, with 10 bases identical to TRDD3. The sequenced sample consisted of Vdelta1+ gamma-delta thymocytes from the thymus. Noted subset: FACS-sorted CD3+ TCRalphabeta- TCRVdelta1+ TCRVdelta2- thymocytes. The CDR3 bases are TGTGCAGCAAGCGCGTTTTTCCCCGATGTACTGGGGGATCCAACCTCGTACACCGATAAACTCATCTTT. Protein sequence: CAASAFFPDVLGDPTSYTDKLIF.